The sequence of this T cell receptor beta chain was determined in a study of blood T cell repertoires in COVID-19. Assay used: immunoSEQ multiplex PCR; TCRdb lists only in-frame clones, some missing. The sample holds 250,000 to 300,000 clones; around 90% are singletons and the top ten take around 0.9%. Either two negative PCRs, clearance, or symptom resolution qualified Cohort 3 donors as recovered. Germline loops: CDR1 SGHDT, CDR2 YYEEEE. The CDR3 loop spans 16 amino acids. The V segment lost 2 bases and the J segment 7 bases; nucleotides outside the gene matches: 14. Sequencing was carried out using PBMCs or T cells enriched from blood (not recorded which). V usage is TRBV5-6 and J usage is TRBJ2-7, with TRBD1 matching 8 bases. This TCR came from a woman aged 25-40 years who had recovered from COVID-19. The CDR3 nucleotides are TGTGCCAGCAGCTTACCGTCCTGGACAGGGTTGATTGAGCAGTACTTC. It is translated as CASSLPSWTGLIEQYF.